A single sample is the source of the 20 T cell receptor beta chains below, sequenced in a study of T-cell reconstitution after alpha-beta-depleted transplantation in children. Preparation of the TCRbeta library used unique molecular identifiers. TCRdb used MiXCR to reprocess the PCR reads, holding one entry per CDR3 protein. The table shows about 980,000 distinct CDR3 sequences, with around 30% occurring only once. Sequenced here: PBMCs, mostly from graft donor cells, sampled 360 days after TCRalphabeta/CD19-depleted stem cell transplant. The receptors were gathered from a boy under three years old who had a stem cell transplant for SCID, so the T cells may come from the graft donor.

In this sample, this clonotype turned up a few times. The chain carries TRBV20-1 and TRBJ1-5; D perhaps matches TRBD1 (6 bases). V shed 3 bases and J shed 4 bases, with 19 bases lying between them. The CDR3 runs 16 residues. Per the germline V gene, CDR1 is DFQATT and CDR2 is SNEGSKA (reference sequence). The CDR3 here is CSASSLGHSRNQPQHF. The CDR3 coding sequence is TGCAGTGCTAGCTCTCTGGGACACTCGAGGAATCAGCCCCAGCATTTT.

The chain carries TRBV4-1 and TRBJ1-2; D not resolved. Trimming took off 2 bases at V and 5 bases at J, with 15 bases between the two ends. Germline CDR1 MGHRA, CDR2 YSYEKL. This CDR3 region has 15 residues. The CDR3 reads CASSQKSTLHYGYTF. CDR3 sequence (DNA): TGCGCCAGCAGCCAAAAATCCACACTGCATTATGGCTACACCTTC.

This clonotype was seen once. This CDR3 is missing its conserved last phenylalanine or tryptophan, likely due to a read error. The rearrangement joins TRBV27 to TRBJ2-7; 9 bases line up with TRBD1. CDR3 length: 18 residues. The germline CDR1 and CDR2 sequences are MNHEY and SMNVEV (reference sequence). Losses at the gene ends were 2 bases for V and 1 base for J; bases not matched to a gene: 12. The CDR3 DNA is TGTGCCAGCAGTTTAACGGGGGCCGGGACAGGGAAGTCCTACGAGCAGTACATC. It codes for CASSLTGAGTGKSYEQYI.

This chain uses TRBV28 with TRBJ1-1; D is uncertain. Germline assignment: CDR1 MDHEN and CDR2 SYDVKM. V was shortened by 4 bases and J by 0 bases, with 15 bases between the two germline ends. This CDR3 has 16 residues. The CDR3 DNA follows: TGTGCCAGCAGTTCCCCCAGTAGGGTTTTGAACACTGAAGCTTTCTTT. This sequence encodes CASSSPSRVLNTEAFF.

V gene TRBV7-8 combines with J gene TRBJ2-3; 9 nucleotides match TRBD2. Losses at the gene ends were 1 base for V and 4 bases for J; bases not matched to a gene: 6. The germline gives CDR1 SGHVS, CDR2 FQNEAQ. The CDR3 length is 16 residues. In nucleotides, the CDR3 is TGTGCCAGCAGCTTAGTGCGGCGGGGGGGCCCAGATACGCAGTATTTT. Its protein product is CASSLVRRGGPDTQYF.

The table lists this clonotype with a few counts. The J gene is TRBJ2-1, the V gene TRBV5-1; 10 bases align to TRBD2. The trim removed 3 bases at V and 6 bases at J, leaving 12 bases unmatched. Germline V CDR1 and CDR2: SGHRS, YFSETQ. CDR3 length equals 17 residues. CDR3 protein: CASSWESSGGIPNEQFF. CDR3 nucleotides: TGCGCCAGCAGCTGGGAATCTAGCGGGGGTATCCCCAATGAGCAGTTCTTC.

This clonotype occurred once. The chain uses TRBV6-2 or TRBV6-3 and TRBJ2-7; 8 bases match TRBD1. V lost 2 bases and J lost 4; bases outside the gene matches: 10. In germline, CDR1 is MNHEY, CDR2 SVGEGT. CDR3 length equals 16 residues. DNA for the CDR3: TGTGCCAGCAGTTACCGCCTGACAGGGGAACAGTACGAGCAGTACTTC. This translates into CASSYRLTGEQYEQYF.

This clonotype turned up a few times. This sequence joins TRBV5-1 and TRBJ1-6; TRBD1 aligns across 9 bases. Germline V gene data show CDR1 as SGHRS and CDR2 as YFSETQ. V was clipped by 4 bases and J by 8 bases; unmatched bases: 4. The CDR3 covers 14 residues. In DNA, the CDR3 is TGCGCCAGCAGCCGAGGACAGGGGTATTCACCCCTCCACTTT. This gives the protein CASSRGQGYSPLHF.

This clonotype was observed a few times. The chain is built from TRBV6-2 or TRBV6-3 and TRBJ2-1; TRBD2 agrees at 9 bases. After removal of 3 bases from V and 7 bases from J, the junction contained 10 bases not matched to a gene. Germline CDR1 and CDR2: MNHEY and SVGEGT. This CDR3 is 16 amino acids long. CDR3 coding DNA: TGTGCCAGCAGTTATTACGGCGCGGGGGGGCAAAATGAGCAGTTCTTC. Translation gives CASSYYGAGGQNEQFF.

The rearrangement links TRBV6-2 or TRBV6-3 to TRBJ1-2; TRBD1 matches 7 bases. The CDR3 spans 12 residues. Germline trimming cut 6 bases from V and 6 bases from J; bases unmatched to any gene: 4. CDR1 is MNHEY and CDR2 is SVGEGT in the germline V gene. This chain's CDR3 is CASRRGQDGYTF. DNA for the CDR3: TGTGCCAGCAGGAGGGGGCAGGATGGCTACACCTTC.

This rearrangement joins TRBV29-1 to TRBJ2-1; TRBD1 is a possible D gene (6 bases). Germline V gives CDR1 SQVTM, CDR2 ANQGSEA. V was pared by 6 bases and J by 6 bases, with 12 bases between. The length of the CDR3 is 12 residues. CDR3 coding DNA: TGCAGCGTACTGGACAGCCCCAATGAGCAGTTCTTC. It encodes CSVLDSPNEQFF.

This clonotype was seen a handful of times. The chain has TRBV6-6 and TRBJ1-1; D is unclear. Trimming cost V 2 bases and J 4 bases, with 8 bases left between them. The CDR3 has 13 residues. Germline V gene sequence: CDR1 MNHNY, CDR2 SVGAGI (reference sequence). The CDR3 loop is CASSYVPPTEAFF. The CDR3 bases are TGTGCCAGCAGTTACGTCCCGCCCACTGAAGCTTTCTTT.

This clonotype was picked up a small number of times. The chain uses TRBV5-1 and TRBJ1-3; D gene ambiguous. Germline CDR1 SGHRS, CDR2 YFSETQ. The CDR3 extends over 15 amino acids. With 1 base removed from V and 0 bases from J, the gap between germline ends came to 8 bases. The CDR3 DNA reads as TGCGCCAGCAGCTTGAATAGCTTCTCTGGAAACACCATATATTTT. This translates into CASSLNSFSGNTIYF.

This chain links TRBV27 with TRBJ2-7; TRBD1 aligns across 7 bases. Germline V gene sequence: CDR1 MNHEY, CDR2 SMNVEV (reference sequence). The length of the CDR3 is 14 residues. V lost 3 bases and J lost 7; bases outside the gene matches: 9. DNA of the CDR3: TGTGCCAGCAGTTTTTCTCTAGGGACAGCAGAGCAGTACTTC. It yields the protein CASSFSLGTAEQYF.

This clonotype showed up just a few times. The V gene is TRBV30, the J gene TRBJ2-7, with 8 bases fitting TRBD1. The ends lost 2 bases at V and 3 bases at J; junction bases unmatched: 9. The CDR3 is 15 residues long. In germline, CDR1 is GTSNPN, CDR2 SVGIG (reference sequence). For the CDR3, the DNA is TGTGCCTGGAGTAGAGAGACAGGGGAGAACTACGAGCAGTACTTC. The encoded protein is CAWSRETGENYEQYF.

This clonotype was seen just once. The chain employs TRBV18 and TRBJ2-3, with D hard to call. The CDR3 length is 15 residues. Trimming took off 4 bases at V and 2 bases at J, with 13 bases between the two ends. Per the germline V gene, CDR1 is KGHSH and CDR2 is LQKENI. This CDR3 reads CASSLTVGNTDTQYF. Written as DNA, the CDR3 is TGTGCCAGCTCACTAACGGTGGGCAACACAGATACGCAGTATTTT.

The rearrangement joins TRBV5-1 to TRBJ2-3; 9 positions agree with TRBD2. The CDR3 has 16 amino acids. The germline V gene has CDR1 SGHRS and CDR2 YFSETQ. The V segment lost 1 base and the J segment 0 bases; nucleotides outside the gene matches: 3. The CDR3 sequence is CASSLQLAGSTDTQYF. In DNA, the CDR3 is TGCGCCAGCAGCTTGCAACTAGCGGGCAGCACAGATACGCAGTATTTT.

The chain uses TRBV5-1 and TRBJ2-3; 8 bases align to TRBD1. Trimming at V came to 3 bases and at J to 2 bases, leaving 5 bases not matched to a gene. This CDR3 has 15 residues. Germline lookup yields CDR1 SGHRS and CDR2 YFSETQ. CDR3 sequence (DNA): TGCGCCAGCAGCTCCCGGGACAGGAACACAGATACGCAGTATTTT. Its translation is CASSSRDRNTDTQYF.

This clonotype was observed a handful of times. V gene TRBV7-2 combines with J gene TRBJ2-6; TRBD2 matches at 7 bases. The CDR3 has 15 residues. V lost 10 bases and J lost 0; bases outside the gene matches: 6. Germline CDR1 reads SGHTA; CDR2 reads FQGNSA. DNA of the CDR3: TGTGCCACCGGACTAGTGAGCTCTGGGGCCAACGTCCTGACTTTC. The encoded protein is CATGLVSSGANVLTF.

The chain is built from TRBV3-1 and TRBJ1-5; 9 nucleotides match TRBD1. V gave up 8 bases and J gave up 4 bases; unmatched junction bases: 9. CDR1 is LGHDT and CDR2 is YNNKEL in the germline V gene (reference sequence). The CDR3 is 15 amino acids. The DNA for the CDR3 is TGTGCCAGCGCCAAGGGGACAGGGAGTAATCAGCCCCAGCATTTT. Its translation: CASAKGTGSNQPQHF.